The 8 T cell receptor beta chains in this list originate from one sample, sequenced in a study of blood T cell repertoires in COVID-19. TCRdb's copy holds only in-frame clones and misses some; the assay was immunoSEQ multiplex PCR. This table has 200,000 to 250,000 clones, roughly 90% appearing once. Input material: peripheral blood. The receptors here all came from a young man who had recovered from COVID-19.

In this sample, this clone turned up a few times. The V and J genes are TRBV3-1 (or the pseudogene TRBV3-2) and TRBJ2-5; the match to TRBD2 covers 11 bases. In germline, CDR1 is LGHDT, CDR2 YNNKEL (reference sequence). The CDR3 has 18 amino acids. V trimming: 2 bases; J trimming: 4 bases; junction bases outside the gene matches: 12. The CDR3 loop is CASSQQTFLAGGLETQYF. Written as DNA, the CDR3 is TGTGCCAGCAGCCAACAAACTTTCCTAGCGGGGGGCTTAGAGACCCAGTACTTC.

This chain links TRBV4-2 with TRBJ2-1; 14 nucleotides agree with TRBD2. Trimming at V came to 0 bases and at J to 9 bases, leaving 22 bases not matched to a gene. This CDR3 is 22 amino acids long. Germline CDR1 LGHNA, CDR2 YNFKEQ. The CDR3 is CASSQDAPRYIPGTSGGVEQFF. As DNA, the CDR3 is TGTGCCAGCAGCCAAGACGCGCCTCGATATATCCCCGGGACTAGCGGGGGAGTTGAGCAGTTCTTC.

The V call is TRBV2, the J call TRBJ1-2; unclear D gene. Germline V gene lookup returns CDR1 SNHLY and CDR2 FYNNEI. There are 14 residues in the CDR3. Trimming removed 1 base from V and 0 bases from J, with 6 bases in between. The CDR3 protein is CASSEVGANYGYTF. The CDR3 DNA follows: TGTGCCAGCAGTGAAGTAGGAGCTAACTATGGCTACACCTTC.

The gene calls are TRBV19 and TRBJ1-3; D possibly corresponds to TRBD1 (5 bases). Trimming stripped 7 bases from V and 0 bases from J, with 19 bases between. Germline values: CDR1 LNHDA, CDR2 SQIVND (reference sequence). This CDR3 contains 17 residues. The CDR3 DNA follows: TGTGCCAGTATCCCCGACTCAGGGTTGCACTCTGGAAACACCATATATTTT. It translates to CASIPDSGLHSGNTIYF.

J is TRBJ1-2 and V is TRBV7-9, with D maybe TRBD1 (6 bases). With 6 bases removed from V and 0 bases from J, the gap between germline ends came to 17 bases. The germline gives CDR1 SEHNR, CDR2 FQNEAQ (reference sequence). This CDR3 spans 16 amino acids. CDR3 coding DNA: TGTGCCAGCAGTTTCTCGACAGGCCGTTCTAACTATGGCTACACCTTC. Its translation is CASSFSTGRSNYGYTF.

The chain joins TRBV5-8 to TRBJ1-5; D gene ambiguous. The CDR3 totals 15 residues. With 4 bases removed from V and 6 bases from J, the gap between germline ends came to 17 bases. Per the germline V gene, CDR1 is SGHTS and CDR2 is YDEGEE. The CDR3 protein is CASSPKGGLGQPQHF. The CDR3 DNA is TGTGCCAGCAGCCCTAAGGGAGGGCTGGGTCAGCCCCAGCATTTT.

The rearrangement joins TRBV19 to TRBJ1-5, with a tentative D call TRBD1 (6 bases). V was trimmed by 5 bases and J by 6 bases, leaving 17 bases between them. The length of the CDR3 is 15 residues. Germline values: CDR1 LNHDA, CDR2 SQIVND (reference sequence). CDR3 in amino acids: CASSAYRDYTQPQHF. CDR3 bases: TGTGCCAGTAGTGCCTACAGGGATTATACTCAGCCCCAGCATTTT.

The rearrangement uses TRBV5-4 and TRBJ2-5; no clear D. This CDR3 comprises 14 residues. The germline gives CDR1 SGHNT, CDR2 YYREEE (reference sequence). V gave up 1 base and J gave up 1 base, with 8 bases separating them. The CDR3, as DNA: TGTGCCAGCAGCTTGCGGTTCGGCCAAGAGACCCAGTACTTC. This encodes CASSLRFGQETQYF.